The T cell receptor beta chain described here comes from a study of metastatic and nonmetastatic thyroid tumors. The overall study: The comparison covered peripheral blood and tumor or nodule tissue in malignant and benign thyroid patients. Study results and limitations: According to reports, the diversity of TCR beta was significantly higher in malignant thyroid tumors than in benign nodules, and this held in both blood and tumor samples.

Patients underwent thyroid surgery, and none had received any treatment before it. Original processing notes: The study's classifier, a distant-metastasis tool for papillary thyroid cancer, was built using CDR3 differences across clinicopathological groups. TCRdb re-called the PCR reads via MiXCR. The V and J calls shown here were made by TCRdb, not taken from the authors' results. The sample holds over 40,000 clones; approximately 24% are singletons and the top ten take 3.4%. This clone came up many times. Antigen specificity is unknown. At the DNA level, this CDR3 is encoded by other sequences in the same sample as well. The receptor was isolated from a male donor with papillary thyroid cancer or a benign thyroid nodule (not recorded which). Some clones in this sample may be carry-over from other donors' samples. Material: blood.

CDR3 coding DNA: TGTGCCAGCAGTTTTAGAGGGACCGGGGAGCTGTTTTTT. Amino acids: CASSFRGTGELFF. The chain links TRBV28 to TRBJ2-2, with D maybe TRBD2 (5 bases). In germline, CDR1 is MDHEN, CDR2 SYDVKM. Trimming stripped 3 bases from V and 5 bases from J, with 7 bases between. This CDR3 is built from 13 residues.